These 19 T cell receptor beta chains were sequenced from one sample in a study of shared clonotypes between healthy human individuals. The naive CD8 population came from CD45RO-negative cells selected for CCR7, without terminally differentiated effector memory CD45RA+ cells. Libraries were prepared by immunoSEQ multiplex PCR; TCRdb keeps only in-frame clonotypes and omits some of them. Counted here are hundreds of thousands of clones, approximately 96% occurring once; the ten biggest clones make up around 0.1%. Specimen: naive CD8+ T cells sorted from blood. The receptors here all came from a woman aged 25 to 39 in good health.

In DNA form, the CDR3 reads TGTGCCAGCAGTTATTCTCTTACCGGGACATACGAGCAGTACTTC. Translated, it gives CASSYSLTGTYEQYF. The chain links TRBV6-6 to TRBJ2-7; D perhaps matches TRBD1 (6 bases). Trimming shortened V by 3 bases and J by 4 bases, and 16 bases separated the two germline ends. This CDR3 comprises 15 residues. From germline, CDR1 is MNHNY and CDR2 SVGAGI (reference sequence).

As regards this clone: In the same sample, other DNA sequences code for this CDR3. V gene TRBV11-2 combines with J gene TRBJ2-3; TRBD2 matches at 8 bases. The CDR3 runs 15 residues. V lost 2 bases, J lost 0 bases, and 1 base stayed unmatched. Germline lookup yields CDR1 SGHAT and CDR2 FQNNGV. CDR3: CASSLSGRSTDTQYF. The CDR3 nucleotides are TGTGCCAGCAGCTTAAGCGGGAGAAGCACAGATACGCAGTATTTT. Supplemented by reference TRBV11-2 and TRBJ2-3, the full variable domain reads EAGVAQSPRYKIIEKRQSVAFWCNPISGHATLYWYQQILGQGPKLLIQFQNNGVVDDSQLPKDRFSAERLKGVDSTLKIQPAKLEDSAVYLCASSLSGRSTDTQYFGPGTRLTVL.

This chain uses TRBV27 with TRBJ1-3; perhaps TRBD1 as D (6 bases). This CDR3 comprises 15 residues. Germline V gene sequence: CDR1 MNHEY, CDR2 SMNVEV (reference sequence). The V end was cut by 0 bases, the J end by 4 bases, with 10 bases between. The CDR3 DNA sequence: TGTGCCAGCAGTTTATCTGCAGGGGTGGGAAACACCATATATTTT. This sequence encodes CASSLSAGVGNTIYF.

This clone was observed a single time. This chain uses TRBV5-5 with TRBJ2-6, with D perhaps TRBD1 (6 bases). CDR3 length: 17 amino acids. V gave up 6 bases and J gave up 0 bases, with 16 bases separating them. Germline lookup yields CDR1 SGHKS and CDR2 YYEKEE (reference sequence). CDR3 bases: TGTGCCAGCAAGTCTTGGACAGACCCCTCTGGGGCCAACGTCCTGACTTTC. This codes for CASKSWTDPSGANVLTF.

The chain employs TRBV14 and TRBJ2-7; 7 bases are a match to TRBD1. The CDR3 length is 16 residues. Germline V gene lookup returns CDR1 SGHDN and CDR2 FVKESK. After removal of 0 bases from V and 3 bases from J, the junction contained 8 bases not matched to a gene. The CDR3 is CASSQDKRQGIYEQYF. CDR3 coding DNA: TGTGCCAGCAGCCAAGATAAGAGACAGGGTATCTACGAGCAGTACTTC. Full variable domain (missing parts from reference TRBV14 and TRBJ2-7): EAGVTQFPSHSVIEKGQTVTLRCDPISGHDNLYWYRRVMGKEIKFLLHFVKESKQDESGMPNNRFLAERTGGTYSTLKVQPAELEDSGVYFCASSQDKRQGIYEQYFGPGTRLTVT.

This clone appeared a single time. J is TRBJ2-3 and V is TRBV2, with D tentatively TRBD1 (6 bases). CDR3 length: 14 residues. Germline CDR1 SNHLY, CDR2 FYNNEI. The V and J ends lost 8 bases and 2 bases respectively, with 14 bases between them. The chain's CDR3 is CASGATGSTDTQYF. The DNA for the CDR3 is TGTGCCAGCGGGGCGACAGGTTCCACAGATACGCAGTATTTT. Looking up the rest from reference TRBV2 and TRBJ2-3 gives the full variable domain: EPEVTQTPSHQVTQMGQEVILRCVPISNHLYFYWYRQILGQKVEFLVSFYNNEISEKSEIFDDQFSVERPDGSNFTLKIRSTKLEDSAMYFCASGATGSTDTQYFGPGTRLTVL.

The V gene is TRBV10-2, the J gene TRBJ2-7, with 7 bases that match TRBD2. Losses at the gene ends were 2 bases for V and 3 bases for J; bases not matched to a gene: 4. Germline V gene data show CDR1 as WSHSY and CDR2 as SAAADI. The CDR3 loop spans 14 amino acids. The CDR3 loop is CASSESGTDYEQYF. The DNA of the CDR3 is TGCGCCAGCAGTGAGAGCGGGACCGACTACGAGCAGTACTTC.

This rearrangement joins TRBV4-1 to TRBJ1-6, with TRBD1 as a possible D gene (5 bases). V lost 2 bases and J lost 3, with 11 bases in between. CDR1 and CDR2 from the germline V gene are MGHRA and YSYEKL. The CDR3 totals 16 residues. The CDR3 coding sequence is TGCGCCAGCAGCCAAAAGGGGTCGGACTATAATTCACCCCTCCACTTT. Its translation is CASSQKGSDYNSPLHF.

The chain links TRBV27 to TRBJ2-1; D uncertain. V dropped 6 bases and J dropped 10 bases, with 10 bases sitting between them. In germline, CDR1 is MNHEY, CDR2 SMNVEV (reference sequence). The CDR3 extends over 11 amino acids. CDR3 in DNA: TGTGCCAGCAGGTATTCTGGGGAGCAGTTCTTC. Translating gives CASRYSGEQFF.

As to this clone: One end of the junction fails to match germline, which may point to a read error. The V gene is TRBV2, the J gene TRBJ2-7; D possibly uses TRBD1 or TRBD2 (5 bases each). This CDR3 is 14 amino acids long. Germline-derived CDR1 and CDR2 are SNHLY and FYNNEI. The CDR3 DNA reads TGTGCCAGCATTGAAGCAGGGAGATACTACGAGCAGTACTTC. It encodes CASIEAGRYYEQYF.

The genes are TRBV28 and TRBJ2-7; D gene uncertain. Germline CDR1 is MDHEN and CDR2 is SYDVKM. The V end was cut by 2 bases, the J end by 0 bases, with 8 bases between. The CDR3 extends over 14 amino acids. CDR3: CASSLRRNSYEQYF. DNA for the CDR3: TGTGCCAGCAGTTTAAGGCGGAACTCCTACGAGCAGTACTTC. Drawing the rest from reference TRBV28 and TRBJ2-7, the complete variable domain is DVKVTQSSRYLVKRTGEKVFLECVQDMDHENMFWYRQDPGLGLRLIYFSYDVKMKEKGDIPEGYSVSREKKERFSLILESASTNQTSMYLCASSLRRNSYEQYFGPGTRLTVT.

The CDR3 coding sequence is TGTGCCAGCACCCGAGAGCCGGCAGGGGGCTTCTATGGCTACACCTTC. Translation: CASTREPAGGFYGYTF. The J gene is TRBJ1-2, the V gene TRBV27, with 8 bases fitting TRBD1. Looked up from germline, CDR1 is MNHEY and CDR2 is SMNVEV (reference sequence). This CDR3 has 16 residues. J gave up 4 bases and V 7 bases, and 14 bases lay outside the gene matches.

The chain uses TRBV4-1 and TRBJ2-1, with 8 bases lining up with TRBD2. Germline loops: CDR1 MGHRA, CDR2 YSYEKL. V shed 5 bases and J 6 bases; nucleotides not matched to a gene: 6. This CDR3 has 14 amino acids. In DNA, the CDR3 is TGCGCCAGCAGCTTCCACGGGACTAGCAATGAGCAGTTCTTC. The encoded protein is CASSFHGTSNEQFF.

The CDR3 DNA is TGCGCCAGCAGCCAAGAAAGGGACTTAAGCGACGAGCAGTACTTC. It translates to CASSQERDLSDEQYF. The chain recombines TRBV4-1 with TRBJ2-7; D might be TRBD2 (6 bases). The V end lost 0 bases, the J end lost 5 bases, and 14 bases lay between the germline ends. Germline CDR1 reads MGHRA; CDR2 reads YSYEKL. The CDR3 spans 15 residues.

The chain couples TRBV6-1 to TRBJ2-1; 11 positions match TRBD2. Germline lookup yields CDR1 MNHNS and CDR2 SASEGT. The CDR3 spans 16 residues. V was pared by 4 bases and J by 8 bases, with 10 bases of the junction left unmatched. The CDR3 DNA is TGTGCCAGCAGTGGGGAACTAGCGGGAGAGGAGGATGAGCAGTTCTTC. It encodes CASSGELAGEEDEQFF.

To note about this clone: The identical CDR3 is also encoded by other nucleotide sequences in the sample. The chain couples TRBV20-1 to TRBJ2-3; D not resolved. V gave up 0 bases and J gave up 6 bases, with 4 bases separating them. This CDR3 spans 11 amino acids. The germline gives CDR1 DFQATT, CDR2 SNEGSKA (reference sequence). CDR3 DNA sequence: TGCAGTGCTAGAGAAGGGGATACGCAGTATTTT. Translated: CSAREGDTQYF.

V gene TRBV28 combines with J gene TRBJ1-5; D possibly corresponds to TRBD1 (6 bases). V was cut by 6 bases and J by 4 bases, with 13 bases left in between. The CDR3 spans 14 residues. Per germline, CDR1 MDHEN and CDR2 SYDVKM. CDR3 DNA: TGTGCCAGCAGCCCCCAGGGGAGGAATCAGCCCCAGCATTTT. It codes for CASSPQGRNQPQHF.

The chain links TRBV7-9 to TRBJ2-5, with D unclear. Judging by the DNA end, TRBJ2-7 fits better; the J call may be wrong. The CDR3 is 15 amino acids. Germline V lookup: CDR1 SEHNR, CDR2 FQNEAQ (reference sequence). The CDR3 loop is CASSSLMATYYEQYF. CDR3 DNA sequence: TGTGCCAGCAGCTCCTTAATGGCGACCTACTACGAGCAGTACTTC.

This clone was picked up a small number of times. The chain carries TRBV7-9 and TRBJ1-1; no clear D. CDR3 length equals 14 residues. Between the trimmed V and J ends, which lost 1 base and 4 bases, there was a span of 10 bases. The germline CDR1 and CDR2 sequences are SEHNR and FQNEAQ (reference sequence). This CDR3 reads CASSLVKGSTEAFF. CDR3 DNA: TGTGCCAGCAGCTTAGTTAAGGGATCCACTGAAGCTTTCTTT.